The 4 T cell receptor beta chains reported below all come from one sample, sequenced in a study of somatic mutations in cytotoxic T cells in rheumatoid arthritis. TCRdb's table, derived via immunoSEQ multiplex PCR, lists solely in-frame clones and lacks some. Among about 20,000 clones listed, roughly nine tenths were seen once. The sequenced sample was CD8+ T cells sorted from blood. These receptor sequences come from a middle-aged man in good health.

This chain connects TRBV27 to TRBJ2-1; tentative D call: TRBD1 (5 bases). Per germline, CDR1 MNHEY and CDR2 SMNVEV (reference sequence). The length of the CDR3 is 15 residues. The V end lost 0 bases, the J end lost 2 bases, and 8 bases lay between the germline ends. The DNA for the CDR3 is TGTGCCAGCAGTTTATCAGTGGACACCTACAATGAGCAGTTCTTC. The encoded protein is CASSLSVDTYNEQFF.

The chain couples TRBV15 to TRBJ2-6; D is uncertain. The ends were cut back, 4 bases at V and 3 bases at J, with 19 bases in the middle. The CDR3 has 18 residues. Per the germline V gene, CDR1 is LNHNV and CDR2 is YYDKDF (reference sequence). CDR3 in amino acids: CATSTSDASHGGANVLTF. CDR3 DNA sequence: TGTGCCACCAGCACCTCAGACGCGTCCCACGGTGGGGCCAACGTCCTGACTTTC.

J is TRBJ1-2 and V is TRBV29-1, with D perhaps TRBD1 (5 bases). The CDR3 runs 12 residues. V lost 7 bases, J lost 4 bases, and 13 bases lay in between. From germline, CDR1 is SQVTM and CDR2 ANQGSEA. In DNA, the CDR3 is TGCAGCGCCGTGGGGGGGGGCTATGGCTACACCTTC. It translates to CSAVGGGYGYTF.

The V call is TRBV9, the J call TRBJ2-1; D remains unclear. The ends were cut back, 0 bases at V and 9 bases at J, with 4 bases in the middle. Germline V lookup: CDR1 SGDLS, CDR2 YYNGEE. The CDR3 length is 11 residues. CDR3 coding DNA: TGTGCCAGCAGCGTAGGAGTTGAGCAGTTCTTC. Translating it yields CASSVGVEQFF. Full variable domain (remainder filled in from reference TRBV9 and TRBJ2-1): DSGVTQTPKHLITATGQRVTLRCSPRSGDLSVYWYQQSLDQGLQFLIQYYNGEERAKGNILERFSAQQFPDLHSELNLSSLELGDSALYFCASSVGVEQFFGPGTRLTVL.